This TCR beta chain was profiled in a study of cytomegalovirus exposure and HLA in healthy donors. Study details: Membership in the Caucasian-associated ancestry cluster was found for around four fifths of roughly 400 genotyped donors. Study-wide findings and caveats: Analysis performed later found roughly 17,000 TCR beta sequences associated with HLA alleles at 0.05 false discovery rate.

This PCR relied on a set of 60 Vbeta primers and 13 Jbeta primers. TCRdb's table, derived via immunoSEQ multiplex PCR, lists solely in-frame clones and lacks some. This sample has roughly 100,000 clones; less than 85% occur once, and the top ten carry approximately 5%. For this clone: What it binds is not known.

This sequence originates from a woman between 18 and 29 years old in good health and CMV-seropositive. What was sequenced was PBMCs.

CDR3 sequence: CASSLGVAGEQYF. In nucleotides, the CDR3 is TGTGCCAGCAGCCTTGGGGTAGCGGGAGAGCAGTACTTC. This chain connects TRBV5-4 to TRBJ2-7; TRBD2 aligns across 8 bases. CDR1 and CDR2 (germline): SGHNT, YYREEE (reference sequence). After removal of 4 bases from V and 7 bases from J, the junction contained 7 bases not matched to a gene. The CDR3 extends over 13 amino acids.